These T cell receptor beta chains were read from a single sample in a study of blood T cells in healthy people across ages. Each CDR3 protein gets one entry after TCRdb re-called the 5' RACE reads with MiXCR. The sample shows some 1,000,000 distinct CDR3 sequences, under 30% of them seen only once. This same sample was also part of a study on T cells of mothers and their children.

The sample taken for sequencing was blood. The origin of the receptors is a girl aged 2-9 years in good health. The conserved cysteine and the conserved F or W are not part of the CDR3 here. The order of the fields is J gene, V gene, CDR3 protein.

j_gene: TRBJ1-4; v_gene: TRBV3-1; CDR3aa: ASSQEARGGEKLF
j_gene: TRBJ2-1; v_gene: TRBV6-5; CDR3aa: ASSWTQAGYNEQF
j_gene: TRBJ2-5; v_gene: TRBV27; CDR3aa: ASSPGLGTQY
j_gene: TRBJ2-7; v_gene: TRBV5-4; CDR3aa: ASSLGGLTRNYEQY
j_gene: TRBJ1-2; v_gene: TRBV5-1; CDR3aa: ASSLERQHNGYT
j_gene: TRBJ2-3; v_gene: TRBV12-3/TRBV12-4; CDR3aa: ASSFPRERHTQY
j_gene: TRBJ2-7; v_gene: TRBV12-3/TRBV12-4; CDR3aa: ASSSHGEGDEQY
j_gene: TRBJ1-3; v_gene: TRBV5-1; CDR3aa: ASSLEGDRGASGNTIY
j_gene: TRBJ2-4; v_gene: TRBV12-3/TRBV12-4; CDR3aa: ASSPGQTLAKNIQY
j_gene: NA; v_gene: TRBV7-8; CDR3aa: ASSFFPAGVETQY
j_gene: TRBJ2-7; v_gene: TRBV27; CDR3aa: ASTNSGLDYEQY
j_gene: TRBJ2-5; v_gene: TRBV6-5; CDR3aa: ASSYRVQETQY
j_gene: TRBJ1-2; v_gene: TRBV6-1; CDR3aa: ASSDRGRVNYGYT
j_gene: TRBJ2-7; v_gene: TRBV7-2; CDR3aa: ASSFRAGTAYEQY
j_gene: TRBJ2-1; v_gene: TRBV6-5; CDR3aa: ASSRLAGVVEQF
j_gene: TRBJ2-7; v_gene: TRBV29-1; CDR3aa: SVGPSFYEQY
j_gene: TRBJ1-4; v_gene: TRBV29-1; CDR3aa: SVGVSAGFGEKLF
j_gene: TRBJ2-2; v_gene: TRBV4-2; CDR3aa: ASSHTDSGVAELF
j_gene: TRBJ2-5; v_gene: TRBV7-9; CDR3aa: ASSWPLQTQY
j_gene: TRBJ2-5; v_gene: TRBV20-1; CDR3aa: RARGPQNQETQY
j_gene: TRBJ1-6; v_gene: TRBV7-3; CDR3aa: ASSQRTGSNSPLH
j_gene: TRBJ1-1; v_gene: TRBV12-3/TRBV12-4; CDR3aa: ASRLFGPNTEAF
j_gene: TRBJ2-1; v_gene: TRBV7-9; CDR3aa: ASSLLVGQGAKEQF
j_gene: TRBJ2-1; v_gene: TRBV28; CDR3aa: ASSLHSGRARDEQF
j_gene: NA; v_gene: TRBV6-5; CDR3aa: ASSRLAGHNEQF
j_gene: TRBJ2-5; v_gene: TRBV27; CDR3aa: ASTSPGARQTQY
j_gene: TRBJ2-3; v_gene: TRBV29-1; CDR3aa: SVADGTDTQY
j_gene: TRBJ2-5; v_gene: TRBV18; CDR3aa: ASSPTRTADGTQY
j_gene: TRBJ2-2; v_gene: TRBV2; CDR3aa: ASSETQIRSSGGLF
j_gene: TRBJ1-2; v_gene: TRBV4-1; CDR3aa: ASSQDSSRFYGYT
j_gene: TRBJ2-6; v_gene: TRBV29-1; CDR3aa: SVRGLGANVLT
j_gene: TRBJ1-1; v_gene: TRBV12-3/TRBV12-4; CDR3aa: ASSSVRRGTEAF
j_gene: TRBJ1-4; v_gene: TRBV7-3; CDR3aa: TSSLGGGDEKLF
j_gene: TRBJ1-1; v_gene: TRBV3-1; CDR3aa: ASSPPEKGSTEAF
j_gene: TRBJ2-7; v_gene: TRBV3-1; CDR3aa: ASSLTGEDYEQY
j_gene: TRBJ2-5; v_gene: TRBV7-2; CDR3aa: ASSWSGTKETQY
j_gene: TRBJ1-1; v_gene: TRBV29-1; CDR3aa: SVGPGLNTEAF
j_gene: NA; v_gene: TRBV20-1; CDR3aa: SARDGNGRGFYEQY
j_gene: TRBJ1-4; v_gene: TRBV7-8; CDR3aa: ASSLASLGGGYEKLF
j_gene: TRBJ2-1; v_gene: TRBV7-8; CDR3aa: ASSLRDSMDNEQF
j_gene: TRBJ2-5; v_gene: TRBV29-1; CDR3aa: SVASGGPSETQY
j_gene: TRBJ1-3; v_gene: TRBV10-3; CDR3aa: AITGELAGNTIY
j_gene: TRBJ1-4; v_gene: TRBV7-9; CDR3aa: ASSSLDRAANEKLF
j_gene: TRBJ2-7; v_gene: TRBV28; CDR3aa: ASSSVSSYEQY
j_gene: TRBJ1-2; v_gene: TRBV7-2; CDR3aa: ASSFDRYGYT
j_gene: TRBJ1-6; v_gene: TRBV20-1; CDR3aa: SARLGTRSYNSPLH
j_gene: TRBJ2-3; v_gene: TRBV29-1; CDR3aa: SVEDHRQSTDTQY
j_gene: TRBJ2-7; v_gene: TRBV20-1; CDR3aa: SAQGGSETGTYEQY
j_gene: TRBJ1-1; v_gene: TRBV9; CDR3aa: ASGQGGTEAF
j_gene: TRBJ2-5; v_gene: TRBV28; CDR3aa: ASDGTYQETQY
j_gene: TRBJ2-1; v_gene: TRBV5-1; CDR3aa: ASSFRPRSYNEQF
j_gene: TRBJ1-1; v_gene: TRBV27; CDR3aa: ASSWQGGTEAF